The TCR beta chain described here comes from a study of cytomegalovirus exposure and HLA in healthy donors. Findings and caveats of the study: Researchers reported that a few CMV-associated chains were confirmed in vitro as CMV antigen-specific. Despite most TCR sequences being rare, some public TCRs occurred in many donors.

TCRdb keeps only in-frame clones here, not all; method: immunoSEQ multiplex PCR. The sample comprises around 300,000 clones, approximately 86% of which are singletons, and about 1% rests with the top ten. The donors were members of the validation cohort comprising over a hundred subjects, separate from the roughly 670-subject first cohort. Germline values: CDR1 MNHEY, CDR2 SVGAGI. This CDR3 contains 15 residues. V lost 7 bases to trimming and J lost 4 bases; unmatched junction nucleotides: 12. With regard to this clone: Its antigen is undetermined.

The chain recombines TRBV6-5 with TRBJ2-7; 8 bases are a match to TRBD1. The sample taken for sequencing was PBMCs. This TCR was recovered from a young woman in good health and CMV-seronegative. The CDR3 spells CASKINDRGNYEQYF. CDR3 nucleotides: TGTGCCAGCAAAATTAATGACAGGGGTAATTACGAGCAGTACTTC.